A selection of T cell receptor beta chains follows, all from one sample in a study of cytomegalovirus exposure and HLA in healthy donors. The assay was immunoSEQ multiplex PCR, and TCRdb's table has in-frame clones only and misses some. The data include fewer than 250,000 clones; the top ten clones carry around 0.95%. The sample was PBMCs. The source is a woman between 25 and 40 years old in good health and CMV-seropositive. CDR3s include the opening cysteine and the closing phenylalanine or tryptophan. A D gene is named only where the DNA matches it firmly.

TRBJ1-2 TRBV19 - CASSRGLLYGYTF TGTGCCAGTAGTCGGGGATTACTCTATGGCTACACCTTC
TRBJ2-7 TRBV18 TRBD1 CASSGQGQSYEQYF TGTGCCAGCTCGGGACAGGGACAATCCTACGAGCAGTACTTC
TRBJ2-7 TRBV14 TRBD1 CASSRAGQGSSYEQYF TGTGCCAGCAGCCGCGCGGGACAGGGGTCCTCCTACGAGCAGTACTTC
TRBJ1-6 TRBV5-4 - CATSLVNSPLHF TGTGCGACAAGTTTGGTTAATTCACCCCTCCACTTT
TRBJ1-5 TRBV2 TRBD1 CASSEGQGEQPQHF TGTGCCAGCAGTGAGGGACAGGGTGAACAGCCCCAGCATTTT
TRBJ2-7 TRBV9 - CASSATGSSYEQYF TGTGCCAGCAGCGCTACAGGGAGCTCCTACGAGCAGTACTTC
TRBJ1-2 TRBV7-2 - CASSLRGAF TGTGCCAGCAGCCTCCGGGGTGCCTTC
TRBJ2-1 TRBV6-5 TRBD2 CASSSHGLAVNNEQFF TGTGCCAGCAGTTCTCACGGACTAGCGGTAAACAATGAGCAGTTCTTC
TRBJ1-3 TRBV15 - CATSREQRQGNTIYF TGTGCCACCAGCAGAGAACAGCGGCAGGGAAACACCATATATTTT
TRBJ1-2 TRBV28 TRBD1 CASSRTGLGASGYTF TGTGCCAGCAGCCGGACAGGACTCGGTGCGAGTGGCTACACCTTC
TRBJ2-5 TRBV5-8 - CASSLAVQRETQYF TGTGCCAGCAGCTTGGCGGTACAGCGGGAGACCCAGTACTTC
TRBJ2-7 TRBV6-1 TRBD2 CASSGTSGPYEQYF TGTGCCAGCAGTGGGACTAGCGGCCCCTACGAGCAGTACTTC
TRBJ1-1 TRBV7-9 TRBD1 CALKTGPIGNTEAFF TGTGCCCTCAAGACAGGGCCCATCGGGAACACTGAAGCTTTCTTT
TRBJ2-1 TRBV7-7 TRBD1 CASSLDRGNEQFF TGTGCCAGCAGCCTAGACAGGGGCAATGAGCAGTTCTTC
TRBJ2-7 TRBV6-5 TRBD2 CASRLLAGTYEQYF TGTGCCAGCAGACTACTAGCGGGAACCTACGAGCAGTACTTC
TRBJ2-5 TRBV2 - CASSEEGWASKETQYF TGTGCCAGCAGTGAAGAGGGTTGGGCTAGCAAAGAGACCCAGTACTTC
TRBJ2-5 TRBV7-9 - CASSHFPGGETQYF TGTGCCAGCAGTCACTTCCCCGGGGGAGAGACCCAGTACTTC
TRBJ1-6 TRBV6-6 - CASSYGLLNNSPLHF TGTGCCAGCAGTTACGGACTGCTAAATAATTCACCCCTCCACTTT
TRBJ2-7 TRBV6-5 - CASSTRAPYEQYF TGTGCCAGCAGTACCAGGGCCCCCTACGAGCAGTACTTC
TRBJ1-2 TRBV18 TRBD1 CASSPNDGQGIGARGYTF TGTGCCAGCTCACCGAACGATGGACAGGGAATCGGGGCGCGAGGCTACACCTTC
TRBJ1-3 TRBV11-2 - CASSSGISGNTIYF TGTGCCAGCAGCTCGGGGATCTCTGGAAACACCATATATTTT
TRBJ1-1 TRBV9 TRBD1 CASSVEGWQGVPEAFF TGTGCCAGCAGCGTAGAAGGGTGGCAGGGGGTACCTGAAGCTTTCTTT
TRBJ1-5 TRBV5-5 - CASSRDPAGNQPQHF TGTGCCAGCAGCCGTGACCCAGCGGGAAATCAGCCCCAGCATTTT
TRBJ2-7 TRBV15 TRBD1 CATSRPGQGHSYEQYF TGTGCCACCAGCAGACCCGGACAGGGGCACTCCTACGAGCAGTACTTC
TRBJ2-7 TRBV2 - CASSSGNYPREQYF TGTGCCAGCAGTTCCGGCAACTACCCTAGAGAGCAGTACTTC
TRBJ1-1 TRBV2 TRBD1 CASSENPGQLNTEAFF TGTGCCAGCAGTGAAAACCCGGGACAGCTGAACACTGAAGCTTTCTTT
TRBJ2-3 TRBV9 - CASSAGLKSDTQYF TGTGCCAGCAGCGCCGGACTAAAGTCAGATACGCAGTATTTT
TRBJ2-7 TRBV5-6 - CASSFYRILDEQYF TGTGCCAGCAGCTTTTACAGGATCCTGGACGAGCAGTACTTC
TRBJ1-1 TRBV6-5 - CASSYSGGSDTEAFF TGTGCCAGCAGTTACTCGGGGGGGTCGGACACTGAAGCTTTCTTT
TRBJ1-2 TRBV28 - CASSPRTTYYGYTF TGTGCCAGCAGTCCCAGGACAACTTACTATGGCTACACCTTC
TRBJ1-2 TRBV2 TRBD1 CATRTGGYTF TGTGCCACCAGGACAGGAGGCTACACCTTC
TRBJ2-2 TRBV4-2 TRBD1 CASSPGQQLWAGELFF TGTGCCAGCAGCCCGGGACAGCAGCTTTGGGCCGGGGAGCTGTTTTTT
TRBJ2-5 TRBV6-1 - CASRQTGRETQYF TGTGCCAGCAGACAAACAGGGAGAGAGACCCAGTACTTC
TRBJ1-2 TRBV5-1 - CASRLGPTENYGYTF TGCGCCAGCAGACTTGGGCCGACAGAGAACTATGGCTACACCTTC
TRBJ1-6 TRBV6-1 - CASRVSGSPLHF TGTGCCAGCAGAGTATCGGGATCACCCCTCCACTTT
TRBJ2-2 TRBV28 - CAIPASGPWTGELFF TGTGCCATCCCCGCCAGCGGGCCGTGGACCGGGGAGCTGTTTTTT
TRBJ1-1 TRBV28 - CASSPLTDMNTEAFF TGTGCCAGCAGTCCCTTGACGGACATGAACACTGAAGCTTTCTTT
TRBJ2-5 TRBV5-6 - CASSADRAGETQYF TGTGCCAGCAGCGCCGACAGGGCGGGGGAGACCCAGTACTTC
TRBJ2-1 TRBV6-5 - CASSYSRGTYNEQFF TGTGCCAGCAGTTACTCTAGGGGAACCTACAATGAGCAGTTCTTC
TRBJ2-3 TRBV7-2 - CASSRGGADTDTQYF TGTGCCAGCAGCAGGGGGGGCGCGGACACAGATACGCAGTATTTT
TRBJ1-4 TRBV19 - CASSIDRVATNEKLFF TGTGCCAGTAGTATTGACCGGGTTGCAACTAATGAAAAACTGTTTTTT
TRBJ1-2 TRBV28 - CASSLGDSINYGYTF TGTGCCAGCAGTTTAGGTGACAGCATTAACTATGGCTACACCTTC
TRBJ2-3 TRBV6-4 TRBD2 CASSGLAGEGTDTQYF TGTGCCAGCAGTGGACTAGCGGGAGAAGGCACAGATACGCAGTATTTT
TRBJ2-3 TRBV7-8 - CASISSDTQYF TGTGCCAGCATTAGTTCAGATACGCAGTATTTT
TRBJ2-5 TRBV28 - CASSPAGWGETQYF TGTGCCAGCAGTCCCGCAGGGTGGGGAGAGACCCAGTACTTC
TRBJ2-7 TRBV19 TRBD2 CATGLAGGPYEQYF TGTGCCACGGGACTAGCGGGAGGGCCCTACGAGCAGTACTTC
TRBJ1-4 TRBV5-1 - CASSLRGIGEKLFF TGCGCCAGCAGCTTGAGGGGAATTGGGGAAAAACTGTTTTTT
TRBJ1-1 TRBV6-6 TRBD1 CASSYPSGTGRTEAFF TGTGCCAGCAGTTACCCCTCTGGGACAGGGAGGACTGAAGCTTTCTTT
TRBJ2-7 TRBV25-1 TRBD1 CASSDANRGDWEQYF TGTGCCAGCAGTGACGCGAACAGGGGTGATTGGGAGCAGTACTTC
TRBJ2-1 TRBV10-3 TRBD2 CAIRVEAGVEQFF TGTGCCATCAGAGTAGAAGCGGGGGTTGAGCAGTTCTTC
TRBJ2-5 TRBV6-6 - CASSFRQTEETQYF TGTGCCAGCAGTTTTCGACAAACAGAAGAGACCCAGTACTTC
TRBJ2-5 TRBV29-1 TRBD1 CSVEAGQGGETQYF TGCAGCGTTGAGGCGGGACAGGGCGGAGAAACCCAGTACTTC
TRBJ2-5 TRBV2 - CASSASPDKWQETQYF TGTGCCAGCAGTGCCTCTCCGGACAAGTGGCAGGAGACCCAGTACTTC
TRBJ1-2 TRBV6-1 - CASSEHRRVGGYTF TGTGCCAGCAGTGAACACCGCAGGGTGGGTGGCTACACCTTC
TRBJ1-4 TRBV4-3 TRBD1 CASSHGDRSFEKLFF TGCGCCAGCAGCCACGGGGACAGGAGTTTTGAAAAACTGTTTTTT
TRBJ1-2 TRBV2 TRBD1 CASSTTGGETYGYTF TGTGCCAGCAGTACCACAGGGGGTGAGACCTATGGCTACACCTTC
TRBJ2-5 TRBV2 TRBD2 CASNRNSGGVQETQYF TGTGCCAGCAATAGAAACAGCGGGGGGGTACAAGAGACCCAGTACTTC
TRBJ2-4 TRBV19 - CASRPPRGIQYF TGTGCCAGTAGACCCCCCCGGGGCATTCAGTACTTC
TRBJ1-5 TRBV6-5 - CASSYSGGGGNQPQHF TGTGCCAGCAGTTACTCGGGAGGGGGAGGCAATCAGCCCCAGCATTTT
TRBJ1-1 TRBV4-1 - CASSQDERGENTEAFF TGCGCCAGCAGCCAAGATGAGCGGGGGGAGAACACTGAAGCTTTCTTT